This TCR beta chain is drawn from a study of T-cell reconstitution after alpha-beta-depleted transplantation in children. Overall study findings and caveats: In patients about two months after transplant, alpha-beta T cells reportedly arose from several hundred expanded graft clones.

TCRbeta library construction was performed incorporating unique molecular identifiers. TCRdb re-analysed the PCR reads in MiXCR, keeping a single row per CDR3 protein. Of approximately 190,000 distinct CDR3 sequences listed, approximately 6.8% are singletons. As to this clonotype: Its antigen is still unknown.

The CDR3 spans 15 residues. V dropped 1 base and J dropped 0 bases, with 7 bases sitting between them. The germline CDR1 and CDR2 sequences are SGHTA and FQGNSA. This TCR was sampled from a girl in the first two years of life with combined immunodeficiency, due to receive a stem cell transplant. The input for sequencing was PBMCs, taken before TCRalphabeta/CD19-depleted stem cell transplant. The chain employs TRBV7-2 and TRBJ1-5; no reliable D call. CDR3 DNA: TGTGCCAGCAGCTTAGGGGATTATAGCAATCAGCCCCAGCATTTT. Amino acids: CASSLGDYSNQPQHF.